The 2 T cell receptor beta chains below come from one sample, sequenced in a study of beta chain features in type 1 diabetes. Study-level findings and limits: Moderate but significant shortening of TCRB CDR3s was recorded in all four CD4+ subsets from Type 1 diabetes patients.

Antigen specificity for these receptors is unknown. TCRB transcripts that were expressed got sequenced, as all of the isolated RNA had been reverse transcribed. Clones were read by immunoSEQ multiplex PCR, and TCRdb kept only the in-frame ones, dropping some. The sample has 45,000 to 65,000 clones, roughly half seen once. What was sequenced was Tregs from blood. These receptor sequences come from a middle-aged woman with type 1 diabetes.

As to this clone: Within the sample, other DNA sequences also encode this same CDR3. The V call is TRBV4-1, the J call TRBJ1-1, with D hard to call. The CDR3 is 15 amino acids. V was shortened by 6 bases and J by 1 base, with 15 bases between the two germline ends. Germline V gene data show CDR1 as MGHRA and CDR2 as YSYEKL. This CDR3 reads CASSIRGASNTEAFF. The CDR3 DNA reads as TGCGCCAGCAGTATCCGGGGAGCCTCGAACACTGAAGCTTTCTTT.

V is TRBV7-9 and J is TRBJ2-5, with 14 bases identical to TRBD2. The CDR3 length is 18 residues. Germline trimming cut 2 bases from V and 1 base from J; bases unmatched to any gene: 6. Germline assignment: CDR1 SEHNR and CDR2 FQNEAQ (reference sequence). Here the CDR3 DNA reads TGTGCCAGCAGCTTATGGAGACTAGCGGGAGGGGTCCAAGAGACCCAGTACTTC. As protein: CASSLWRLAGGVQETQYF.